This TCR beta chain comes out of a study of T cells in Graves' hyperthyroidism and ophthalmopathy. Findings of the study overall: Most clonotypes that expanded in the thyroid above 0.001 also showed up in blood. Ophthalmopathy, as predicted by the model, came a median 6.5 months after the prediction.

This clonotype was recorded many times. Its specificity is not known. Graves' hyperthyroidism is called stable when ophthalmopathy does not progress within 18 months. Germline lookup yields CDR1 MRHNA and CDR2 SNTAGT. Trimming removed 7 bases at V and 3 bases at J, with 13 bases between. The CDR3 is 13 amino acids. The CDR3 regions of TCR beta were amplified from RNA transcripts. First-round RT-PCR targeting the TCR CDR3 was performed with the HTBI primer set. TCRdb reprocessed the multiplex PCR reads via MiXCR and lists one record per CDR3 protein. The profile shows fewer than 750,000 distinct CDR3 sequences, around 42% of them singletons.

This chain connects TRBV6-4 to TRBJ2-7; D call uncertain. This receptor was obtained from a young woman with Graves' hyperthyroidism. Material for sequencing was peripheral blood or thyroid tissue (not recorded which). As DNA, the CDR3 is TGTGCCAGCAATTCATTGACCCTCTACGAGCAGTACTTC. Translating gives CASNSLTLYEQYF.